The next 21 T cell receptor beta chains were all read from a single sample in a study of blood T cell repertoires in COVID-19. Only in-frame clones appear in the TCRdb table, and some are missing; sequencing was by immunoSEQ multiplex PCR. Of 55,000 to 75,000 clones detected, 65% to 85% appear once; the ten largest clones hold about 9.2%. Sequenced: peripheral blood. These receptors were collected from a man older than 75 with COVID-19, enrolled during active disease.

The CDR3, as DNA: TGTGCCAGCAGCGAAGGGATAGCGGGGGGTTCAGAAAATGAGCAGTTCTTC. Its protein is CASSEGIAGGSENEQFF. This chain uses TRBV7-3 with TRBJ2-1; 10 bases fit TRBD2. The germline gives CDR1 SGHTA, CDR2 FQGTGA. The CDR3 spans 17 residues. The V gene end was trimmed by 5 bases and the J gene end by 7 bases; junction bases not matched to a gene: 14.

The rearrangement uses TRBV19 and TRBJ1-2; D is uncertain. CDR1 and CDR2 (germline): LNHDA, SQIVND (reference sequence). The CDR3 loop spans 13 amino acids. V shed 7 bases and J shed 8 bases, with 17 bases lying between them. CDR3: CASTSRGRVGYTF. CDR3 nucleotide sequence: TGTGCCAGTACCTCTCGCGGGAGGGTCGGCTACACCTTC.

For the CDR3, the DNA is TGTGCCAGCAGAGACAACCCCGGTCGGTCTTTCTTT. Translation gives CASRDNPGRSFF. This chain joins TRBV6-5 and TRBJ1-1; D is unresolved. The germline gives CDR1 MNHEY, CDR2 SVGAGI. This CDR3 contains 12 residues. Deletions cut 6 bases from V and 12 bases from J, with 17 bases between.

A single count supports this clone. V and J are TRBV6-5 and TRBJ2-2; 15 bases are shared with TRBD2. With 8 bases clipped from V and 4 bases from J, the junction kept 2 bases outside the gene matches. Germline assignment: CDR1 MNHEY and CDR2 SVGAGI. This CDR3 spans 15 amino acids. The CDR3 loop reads CASRGLAGGTGELFF. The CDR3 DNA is TGTGCCAGCCGGGGACTAGCGGGAGGCACCGGGGAGCTGTTTTTT.

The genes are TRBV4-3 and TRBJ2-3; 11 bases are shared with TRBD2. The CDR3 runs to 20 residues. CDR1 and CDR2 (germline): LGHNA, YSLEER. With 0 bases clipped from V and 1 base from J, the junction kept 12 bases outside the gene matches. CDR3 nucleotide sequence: TGCGCCAGCAGCCAAGAAGGAGCTAGCGGGGGGCCCAAACGCACAGATACGCAGTATTTT. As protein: CASSQEGASGGPKRTDTQYF.

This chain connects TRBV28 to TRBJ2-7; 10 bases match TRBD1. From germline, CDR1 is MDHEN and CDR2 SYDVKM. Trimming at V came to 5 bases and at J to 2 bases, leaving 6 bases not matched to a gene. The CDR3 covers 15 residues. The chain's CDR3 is CASSLTGTGAYEQYF. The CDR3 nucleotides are TGTGCCAGCAGTCTAACAGGGACAGGGGCCTACGAGCAGTACTTC.

The CDR3 DNA is TGTGCCAGCAGTTCTTCCCCCAATCAGCCCCAGCATTTT. As protein: CASSSSPNQPQHF. The genes are TRBV6-6 and TRBJ1-5, with D unclear. The V gene lost 4 bases and the J gene lost 3 bases, with 7 bases spanning the gap. CDR1 MNHNY and CDR2 SVGAGI come from the germline V gene (reference sequence). This CDR3 is built from 13 residues.

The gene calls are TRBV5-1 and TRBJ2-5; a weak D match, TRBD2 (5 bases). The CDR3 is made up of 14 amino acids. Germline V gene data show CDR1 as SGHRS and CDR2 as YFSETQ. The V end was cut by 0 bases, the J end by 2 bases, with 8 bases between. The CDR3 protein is CASSLGETQETQYF. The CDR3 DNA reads TGCGCCAGCAGCTTGGGGGAGACACAAGAGACCCAGTACTTC.

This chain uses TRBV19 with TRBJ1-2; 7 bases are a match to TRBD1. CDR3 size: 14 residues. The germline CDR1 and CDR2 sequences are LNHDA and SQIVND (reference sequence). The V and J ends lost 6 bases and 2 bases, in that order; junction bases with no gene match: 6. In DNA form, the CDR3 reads TGTGCCAGTAGCCGCCCGGGACAGAACTATGGCTACACCTTC. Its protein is CASSRPGQNYGYTF.

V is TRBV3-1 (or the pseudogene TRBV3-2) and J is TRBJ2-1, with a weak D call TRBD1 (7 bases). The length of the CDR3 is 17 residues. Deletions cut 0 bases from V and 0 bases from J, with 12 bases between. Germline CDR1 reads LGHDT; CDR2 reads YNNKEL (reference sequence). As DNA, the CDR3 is TGTGCCAGCAGCCAAGAAGGGGGCGGGGCCTCCTACAATGAGCAGTTCTTC. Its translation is CASSQEGGGASYNEQFF.

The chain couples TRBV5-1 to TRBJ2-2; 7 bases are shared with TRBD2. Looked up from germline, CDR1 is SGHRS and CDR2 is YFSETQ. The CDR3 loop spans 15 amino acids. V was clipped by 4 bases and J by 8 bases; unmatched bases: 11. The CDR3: CASSEVAGGTGELFF. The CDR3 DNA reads TGCGCCAGCAGCGAAGTAGCGGGTGGCACGGGGGAGCTGTTTTTT.

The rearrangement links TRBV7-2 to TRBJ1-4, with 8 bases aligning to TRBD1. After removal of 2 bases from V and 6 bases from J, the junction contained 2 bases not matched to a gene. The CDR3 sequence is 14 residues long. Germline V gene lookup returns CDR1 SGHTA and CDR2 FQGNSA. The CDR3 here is CASSLPGGDEKLFF. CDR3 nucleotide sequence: TGTGCCAGCAGCTTACCAGGGGGCGATGAAAAACTGTTTTTT.

This CDR3 reads CASSRTSGYEQYV. The CDR3 DNA is TGTGCCAGCAGCCGGACTAGCGGCTACGAGCAGTACGTC. The chain couples TRBV7-8 to TRBJ2-7, with 10 bases lining up with TRBD2. The V and J ends lost 5 bases and 3 bases, in that order; junction bases with no gene match: 1. The V gene's germline CDR1 is SGHVS and CDR2 FQNEAQ. The CDR3 spans 13 residues.

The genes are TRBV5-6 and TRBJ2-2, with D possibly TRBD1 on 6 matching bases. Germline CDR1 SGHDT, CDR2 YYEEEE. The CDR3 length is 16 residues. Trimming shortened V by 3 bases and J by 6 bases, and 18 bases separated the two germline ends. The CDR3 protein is CASSSIQGIMAGELFF. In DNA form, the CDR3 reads TGTGCCAGCAGCTCTATACAGGGAATCATGGCCGGGGAGCTGTTTTTT.

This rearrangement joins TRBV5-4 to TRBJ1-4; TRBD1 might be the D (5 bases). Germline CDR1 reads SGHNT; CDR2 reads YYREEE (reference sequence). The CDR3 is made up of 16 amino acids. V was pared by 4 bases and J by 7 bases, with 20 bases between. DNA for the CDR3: TGTGCCAGCAGCCCCCCAGGGTCCCGCAAGGGTGAAAAACTGTTTTTT. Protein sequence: CASSPPGSRKGEKLFF.

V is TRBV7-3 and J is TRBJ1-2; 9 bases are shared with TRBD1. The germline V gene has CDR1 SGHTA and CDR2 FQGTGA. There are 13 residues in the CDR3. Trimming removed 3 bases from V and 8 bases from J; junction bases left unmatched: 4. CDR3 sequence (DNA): TGTGCCAGCAGCTTGGACAGGGGTACCGGCTACACCTTC. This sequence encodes CASSLDRGTGYTF.

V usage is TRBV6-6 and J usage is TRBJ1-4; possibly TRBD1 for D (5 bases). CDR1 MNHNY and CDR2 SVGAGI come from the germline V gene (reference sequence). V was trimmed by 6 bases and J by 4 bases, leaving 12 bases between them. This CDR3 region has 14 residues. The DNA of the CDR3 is TGTGCCAGCAGACCCGCGGGGGATAATGAAAAACTGTTTTTT. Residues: CASRPAGDNEKLFF.

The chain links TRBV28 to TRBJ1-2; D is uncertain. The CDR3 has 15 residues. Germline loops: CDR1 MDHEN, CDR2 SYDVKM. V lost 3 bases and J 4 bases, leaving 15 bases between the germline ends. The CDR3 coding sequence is TGTGCCAGCAGTTTGATAGCTATTAAGAGCTATGGCTACACCTTC. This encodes CASSLIAIKSYGYTF.

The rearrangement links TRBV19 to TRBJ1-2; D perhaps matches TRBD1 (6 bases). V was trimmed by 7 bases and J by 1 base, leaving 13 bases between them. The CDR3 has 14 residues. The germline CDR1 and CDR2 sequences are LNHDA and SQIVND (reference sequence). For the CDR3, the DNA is TGTGCCAGTATAGGGGGAGGGAGTAACTATGGCTACACCTTC. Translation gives CASIGGGSNYGYTF.

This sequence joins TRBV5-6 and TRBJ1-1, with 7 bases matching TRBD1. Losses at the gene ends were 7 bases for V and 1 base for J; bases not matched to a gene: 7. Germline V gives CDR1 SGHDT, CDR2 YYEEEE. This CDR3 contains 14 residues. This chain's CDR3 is CASVRGYRNTEAFF. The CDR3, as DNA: TGTGCCAGCGTCAGGGGGTACAGGAACACTGAAGCTTTCTTT.

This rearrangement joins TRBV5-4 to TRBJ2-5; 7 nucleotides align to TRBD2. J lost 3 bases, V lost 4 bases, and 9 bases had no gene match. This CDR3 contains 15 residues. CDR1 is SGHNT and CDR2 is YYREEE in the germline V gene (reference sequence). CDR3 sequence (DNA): TGTGCCAGCAGCGGGGGAGGGGCGGAAAAAGAGACCCAGTACTTC. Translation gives CASSGGGAEKETQYF.